Shown below are 5 T cell receptor beta chains from a single sample sequenced in a study of glioma-infiltrating T cells after dendritic cell vaccination. Repertoires were generated with immunoSEQ multiplex PCR, while TCRdb's copy carries only in-frame clones and drops some. The sample lists around 60,000 clones, more than 75% occurring once. As for time point: after dendritic cell vaccination, including at tumor progression/relapse. The sequences come from blood, collected after dendritic cell vaccination. These receptors were collected from a human donor with glioblastoma.

The V gene is TRBV27, the J gene TRBJ2-1; 7 nucleotides line up with TRBD1. The CDR3 extends over 12 amino acids. The ends lost 6 bases at V and 8 bases at J; junction bases unmatched: 4. The germline gives CDR1 MNHEY, CDR2 SMNVEV (reference sequence). The CDR3 here is CASRKTGHEQFF. The CDR3 DNA reads TGTGCCAGCAGGAAGACAGGGCATGAGCAGTTCTTC.

The count of this clone is one. CDR3: CASSLEQGPNTEAFF. In DNA, the CDR3 is TGTGCCAGCAGCTTGGAACAGGGGCCGAACACTGAAGCTTTCTTT. This chain uses TRBV5-4 with TRBJ1-1; TRBD1 aligns across 7 bases. Germline V CDR1 and CDR2: SGHNT, YYREEE (reference sequence). The CDR3 has 15 amino acids. With 0 bases clipped from V and 1 base from J, the junction kept 3 bases outside the gene matches.

This chain connects TRBV19 to TRBJ1-1, with a possible D match to TRBD1 (5 bases). Germline CDR1 LNHDA, CDR2 SQIVND (reference sequence). The V end lost 5 bases, the J end lost 7 bases, and 8 bases lay between the germline ends. The CDR3 runs to 11 residues. CDR3 DNA sequence: TGTGCCAGTAGTCCAGGGCATGAAGCTTTCTTT. It translates to CASSPGHEAFF.

This chain uses TRBV5-1 with TRBJ2-7, with 8 bases aligning to TRBD2. The CDR3 totals 15 residues. Looked up from germline, CDR1 is SGHRS and CDR2 is YFSETQ. V was pared by 4 bases and J by 5 bases, with 11 bases of the junction left unmatched. CDR3 DNA sequence: TGCGCCAGCAGCGCAGGAAGCGGGAGCGTCCACGAGCAGTACTTC. It specifies CASSAGSGSVHEQYF. The whole variable domain, filled in from reference TRBV5-1 and TRBJ2-7, reads KAGVTQTPRYLIKTRGQQVTLSCSPISGHRSVSWYQQTPGQGLQFLFEYFSETQRNKGNFPGRFSGRQFSNSRSEMNVSTLELGDSALYLCASSAGSGSVHEQYFGPGTRLTVT.

The chain combines TRBV30 with TRBJ2-6; a possible D gene is TRBD1 (8 bases). The CDR3 is 20 residues long. Germline CDR1 and CDR2: GTSNPN and SVGIG (reference sequence). V lost 1 base and J lost 0, with 22 bases in between. This chain's CDR3 is CAWSGQGIGGGLSGANVLTF. CDR3 nucleotide sequence: TGTGCCTGGAGTGGACAGGGGATAGGGGGAGGGCTCTCTGGGGCCAACGTCCTGACTTTC.